These 25 T cell receptor beta chains were sequenced from one sample in a study of cytomegalovirus exposure and HLA in healthy donors. In the PCR, 60 Vbeta and 13 Jbeta primers were used. Method: immunoSEQ multiplex PCR; TCRdb's copy keeps in-frame clones and lacks some. In the table there are hundreds of thousands of clones, around 80% of which are singletons. Sequencing input: PBMCs. These receptor sequences come from a girl aged 2 to 9 in good health and CMV-seronegative.

This clone was observed a handful of times. In DNA form, the CDR3 reads TGTGCCAGCAGTGAAAGTGGAGGGTTTGGCGAGCAGTACTTC. Its protein product is CASSESGGFGEQYF. The chain employs TRBV2 and TRBJ2-7; a possible D gene is TRBD2 (6 bases). V shed 2 bases and J shed 6 bases, with 14 bases lying between them. This CDR3 spans 14 amino acids. CDR1 and CDR2 (germline): SNHLY, FYNNEI.

This clone was seen a few times. The rearrangement joins TRBV20-1 to TRBJ2-3; no clear D gene. Trimming shortened V by 4 bases and J by 7 bases, and 9 bases separated the two germline ends. There are 11 residues in the CDR3. CDR1 DFQATT and CDR2 SNEGSKA come from the germline V gene (reference sequence). The CDR3 region is CSAKPANTQYF. The CDR3 coding sequence is TGCAGTGCTAAGCCTGCCAATACGCAGTATTTT.

The chain carries TRBV2 and TRBJ1-2; the D is unclear. The germline V and J ends were trimmed by 1 base and 7 bases, with 16 bases remaining between them. The CDR3 loop spans 15 amino acids. CDR1 SNHLY and CDR2 FYNNEI come from the germline V gene. The DNA of the CDR3 is TGTGCCAGCAGTGAAGAGGCGGTGCCGGGTGGTGGCTACACCTTC. Protein product: CASSEEAVPGGGYTF.

The rearrangement uses TRBV7-9 and TRBJ1-3; D not certain. The V end lost 1 base, the J end lost 0 bases, and 7 bases lay between the germline ends. This CDR3 is 15 amino acids long. CDR1 and CDR2 from the germline V gene are SEHNR and FQNEAQ (reference sequence). CDR3 amino acids: CASSLDGLSGNTIYF. The CDR3 bases are TGTGCCAGCAGCTTAGATGGACTCTCTGGAAACACCATATATTTT.

The V and J genes are TRBV19 and TRBJ1-1; 7 positions match TRBD1. The ends lost 2 bases at V and 4 bases at J; junction bases unmatched: 7. This CDR3 region has 15 residues. The germline CDR1 and CDR2 sequences are LNHDA and SQIVND (reference sequence). The CDR3 DNA sequence: TGTGCCAGTAGTATATATTACGACAGGGCCACTGAAGCTTTCTTT. It is translated as CASSIYYDRATEAFF.

The V call is TRBV5-1, the J call TRBJ1-6, with D hard to call. Looked up from germline, CDR1 is SGHRS and CDR2 is YFSETQ. The CDR3 consists of 15 residues. V was trimmed by 0 bases and J by 6 bases, leaving 10 bases between them. CDR3 DNA sequence: TGCGCCAGCAGCTTGGGGCCAGGCCTTAATTCACCCCTCCACTTT. It codes for CASSLGPGLNSPLHF.

CDR3 in amino acids: CASSFRTSGASNEQFF. CDR3 nucleotides: TGTGCCAGCAGTTTCCGCACTAGCGGGGCCTCCAATGAGCAGTTCTTC. The rearrangement joins TRBV6-5 to TRBJ2-1; 10 nucleotides agree with TRBD2. This CDR3 contains 16 residues. CDR1 MNHEY and CDR2 SVGAGI come from the germline V gene. Trimming cost V 4 bases and J 6 bases; bases outside gene matches: 9.

The chain uses TRBV6-5 and TRBJ1-1; 8 bases match TRBD1. Germline trimming cut 6 bases from V and 3 bases from J; bases unmatched to any gene: 9. The germline gives CDR1 MNHEY, CDR2 SVGAGI. The CDR3 is 15 amino acids. CDR3 nucleotides: TGTGCCAGCAGCCGTACGGCGACAGGGGACACTGAAGCTTTCTTT. It yields the protein CASSRTATGDTEAFF.

The chain recombines TRBV19 with TRBJ2-5, with D possibly matching TRBD2 (6 bases). The CDR3 spans 14 residues. Germline V gene data show CDR1 as LNHDA and CDR2 as SQIVND (reference sequence). V shed 9 bases and J shed 5 bases, with 19 bases lying between them. CDR3 region: CASPEGGRGETQYF. As DNA, the CDR3 is TGTGCCAGCCCCGAGGGAGGACGGGGGGAGACCCAGTACTTC.

The rearrangement uses TRBV6-5 and TRBJ2-3; 8 nucleotides match TRBD2. The CDR3 has 16 amino acids. J lost 3 bases, V lost 2 bases, and 7 bases had no gene match. Germline CDR1 is MNHEY and CDR2 is SVGAGI. Written as DNA, the CDR3 is TGTGCCAGCAGTTACATTGCGGGGGGCGGGACAGATACGCAGTATTTT. This translates into CASSYIAGGGTDTQYF.

The chain is built from TRBV6-5 and TRBJ1-1, with 9 positions matching TRBD1. The germline V gene encodes CDR1 MNHEY and CDR2 SVGAGI. V was clipped by 6 bases and J by 3 bases; unmatched bases: 2. This CDR3 region has 13 residues. CDR3 sequence (DNA): TGTGCCAGCAGGAGACAGGGGGACACTGAAGCTTTCTTT. Translating gives CASRRQGDTEAFF.

This chain uses TRBV7-9 with TRBJ1-4, with D hard to call. The CDR3 runs to 15 residues. Germline CDR1 reads SEHNR; CDR2 reads FQNEAQ (reference sequence). V was cut by 5 bases and J by 0 bases, with 10 bases left in between. Written as DNA, the CDR3 is TGTGCCAGCAGCGCGCATGAGGCAACTAATGAAAAACTGTTTTTT. Its translation is CASSAHEATNEKLFF.

The genes are TRBV9 and TRBJ2-1; tentatively, D is TRBD2 (6 bases). V dropped 0 bases and J dropped 6 bases, with 10 bases sitting between them. The CDR3 runs 14 residues. Germline CDR1 is SGDLS and CDR2 is YYNGEE. The CDR3 DNA is TGTGCCAGCAGCGTAGATGTGGGGGGCAATGAGCAGTTCTTC. It specifies CASSVDVGGNEQFF.

The chain joins TRBV29-1 to TRBJ1-1, with D unresolved. Germline V CDR1 and CDR2: SQVTM, ANQGSEA. The CDR3 is 14 amino acids. V was shortened by 1 base and J by 4 bases, with 13 bases between the two germline ends. DNA for the CDR3: TGCAGCGTTGAAGCCGACCCGGGGATCACTGAAGCTTTCTTT. This gives the protein CSVEADPGITEAFF.

V usage is TRBV27 and J usage is TRBJ2-1, with 16 bases aligning to TRBD2. Germline CDR1 is MNHEY and CDR2 is SMNVEV (reference sequence). The V gene end was trimmed by 7 bases and the J gene end by 1 base; junction bases not matched to a gene: 10. This CDR3 has 19 residues. The CDR3 nucleotides are TGTGCCAGCACCCCAGGGGGACTAGCGGGAGGGTTATCCTACAATGAGCAGTTCTTC. It codes for CASTPGGLAGGLSYNEQFF.

The chain recombines TRBV21-1 with TRBJ2-7; TRBD2 is the table's D call, not checked against the DNA. TRBV21-1 is a pseudogene. The CDR3 is 16 residues long. The CDR3 sequence: CASSYIPGGYPGEQYF. In DNA, the CDR3 is TGTGCCAGCAGCTATATACCGGGTGGGTATCCTGGGGAGCAGTACTTC.

This chain connects TRBV9 to TRBJ2-7, with 9 positions matching TRBD1. V lost 3 bases and J lost 5; bases outside the gene matches: 9. The CDR3 sequence is 15 residues long. The V gene's germline CDR1 is SGDLS and CDR2 YYNGEE. CDR3 in amino acids: CASSAQIQGANEQYF. CDR3 bases: TGTGCCAGCAGCGCCCAAATACAGGGGGCGAACGAGCAGTACTTC.

CDR3 nucleotides: TGCAGCGTTGAAATGGGGGGGCAGAGTGAAGCTTTCTTT. Its protein is CSVEMGGQSEAFF. The J gene is TRBJ1-1, the V gene TRBV29-1; maybe TRBD1 (6 bases). CDR3 size: 13 residues. Per the germline V gene, CDR1 is SQVTM and CDR2 is ANQGSEA. Trimming removed 2 bases from V and 7 bases from J, with 14 bases in between.

The genes are TRBV27 and TRBJ1-2, with 7 bases fitting TRBD1. In germline, CDR1 is MNHEY, CDR2 SMNVEV (reference sequence). The trim removed 1 base at V and 0 bases at J, leaving 5 bases unmatched. The CDR3 runs to 16 residues. The CDR3 loop reads CASSLLAQGANYGYTF. The CDR3 nucleotides read TGTGCCAGCAGTTTATTAGCCCAGGGGGCTAACTATGGCTACACCTTC.

The gene calls are TRBV5-6 and TRBJ1-1; tentative D call: TRBD1 (6 bases). CDR1 SGHDT and CDR2 YYEEEE come from the germline V gene. V lost 2 bases, J lost 1 base, and 21 bases lay in between. CDR3 length: 18 residues. CDR3 nucleotide sequence: TGTGCCAGCAGCTTTTTAAGGTTCGGGGAACAGGGGAACACTGAAGCTTTCTTT. It encodes CASSFLRFGEQGNTEAFF.

The gene calls are TRBV6-1 and TRBJ2-1, with 9 bases aligning to TRBD2. The CDR3 consists of 15 residues. The trim removed 5 bases at V and 0 bases at J, leaving 2 bases unmatched. Germline CDR1 reads MNHNS; CDR2 reads SASEGT. Here the CDR3 DNA reads TGTGCCAGCAGTCCGACTAGCGGCTCCTACAATGAGCAGTTCTTC. It is translated as CASSPTSGSYNEQFF.

This clone turned up a few times. The chain couples TRBV9 to TRBJ2-3; D might be TRBD2 (6 bases). CDR1 is SGDLS and CDR2 is YYNGEE in the germline V gene. V was cut by 6 bases and J by 3 bases, with 11 bases left in between. The CDR3 loop spans 13 amino acids. The DNA for the CDR3 is TGTGCCAGCAAGGCGGGGCAGACAGATACGCAGTATTTT. Protein: CASKAGQTDTQYF.

V gene TRBV4-1 combines with J gene TRBJ2-5; TRBD2 is a possible D gene (5 bases). The CDR3 has 15 amino acids. The germline CDR1 and CDR2 sequences are MGHRA and YSYEKL. The ends were cut back, 4 bases at V and 3 bases at J, with 15 bases in the middle. The CDR3 coding sequence is TGCGCCAGCAGCCCTCGACTACCCTGGGAAGAGACCCAGTACTTC. It encodes CASSPRLPWEETQYF.

V is TRBV7-7 and J is TRBJ2-1, with D possibly matching TRBD2 (6 bases). The CDR3 has 12 residues. Trimming removed 5 bases at V and 12 bases at J, with 14 bases between. Germline CDR1 SSHAT, CDR2 FNYEAQ (reference sequence). The CDR3: CASSLTGGPQFF. CDR3 sequence (DNA): TGTGCCAGCAGCCTTACCGGGGGTCCGCAGTTCTTC.

The chain has TRBV5-4 and TRBJ2-6; no clear D gene. The germline V gene encodes CDR1 SGHNT and CDR2 YYREEE (reference sequence). Trimming cost V 0 bases and J 2 bases, with 3 bases left between them. The CDR3 extends over 14 amino acids. The CDR3: CASSLVTGANVLTF. The CDR3 nucleotides are TGTGCCAGCAGCTTGGTCACTGGGGCCAACGTCCTGACTTTC.